The 10 T cell receptor beta chains below come from one sample, sequenced in a study of T-cell memory formation after mild COVID-19 (dated by TCRdb to about 2021). Library prep was done by 5' RACE. The sequencing machine was an Illumina NovaSeq 6000. TCRdb passed the public sequencing reads through fastp at Q25 and MiXCR, retaining productive beta sequences. Every distinct CDR3 protein forms one entry, paired with its most common genes and DNA. The sample includes some 320,000 distinct CDR3 sequences, with around a sixth observed a single time. The top ten clonotypes cover approximately 20% of the sample. Sequenced input: PBMCs or a T cell subset sorted from them (not recorded which). These receptors all stem from a man aged 18 to 30 who had mild COVID-19 (a few samples of this study predate the infection). The sample titles of this study are shuffled in the database, so cell type and time point are left out; the donor was told from shared clones.

This clonotype was detected only a few times. The chain couples TRBV15 to TRBJ2-1, with D unresolved. The CDR3 has 16 amino acids. From germline, CDR1 is LNHNV and CDR2 YYDKDF (reference sequence). V lost 0 bases to trimming and J lost 3 bases, with 12 bases between them. CDR3 sequence reads: CATSREVQDHYNEQFF. In nucleotides, the CDR3 is TGTGCCACCAGCAGAGAAGTCCAGGACCACTACAATGAGCAGTTCTTC.

This clonotype was counted between two and nine times. V is TRBV12-3 or TRBV12-4 and J is TRBJ1-2; the D is unclear. The V and J ends lost 6 bases and 2 bases respectively, with 4 bases between them. This CDR3 spans 11 amino acids. The DNA for the CDR3 is TGTGCCAGCAGGGAAAACTATGGCTACACCTTC. It yields the protein CASRENYGYTF.

V is TRBV9 and J is TRBJ2-5, with a tentative D call TRBD1 (6 bases). V was trimmed by 0 bases and J by 4 bases, leaving 13 bases between them. The germline gives CDR1 SGDLS, CDR2 YYNGEE. This CDR3 region has 15 residues. As DNA, the CDR3 is TGTGCCAGCAGCGTAGCTACTCGAGGGGGAGAGACCCAGTACTTC. This sequence encodes CASSVATRGGETQYF.

The chain couples TRBV12-3 or TRBV12-4 to TRBJ1-1; D gene ambiguous. Trimming stripped 3 bases from V and 4 bases from J, with 12 bases between. The CDR3 consists of 14 residues. CDR3 sequence: CASSFRPHRTEAFF. The DNA for the CDR3 is TGTGCCAGCAGTTTTCGCCCGCATCGCACTGAAGCTTTCTTT.

V usage is TRBV4-1 and J usage is TRBJ1-2; maybe TRBD1 (5 bases). CDR1 is MGHRA and CDR2 is YSYEKL in the germline V gene. V was trimmed by 3 bases and J by 0 bases, leaving 20 bases between them. CDR3 length: 18 amino acids. CDR3 protein: CASSHLGVIPSSNYGYTF. The CDR3 DNA follows: TGCGCCAGCAGCCACTTGGGGGTAATCCCGTCTTCTAACTATGGCTACACCTTC.

This clonotype was observed a few times. CDR3 sequence reads: CASSVAIRGEEQFF. Here the CDR3 DNA reads TGTGCCAGCAGCGTAGCTATAAGGGGAGAGGAGCAGTTCTTC. The chain combines TRBV9 with TRBJ2-1, with D tentatively TRBD1 or TRBD2 (5 bases each). Germline-derived CDR1 and CDR2 are SGDLS and YYNGEE. Trimming removed 0 bases from V and 10 bases from J, with 14 bases in between. This CDR3 contains 14 residues.

There are a few counts of this clonotype. The chain couples TRBV6-5 to TRBJ1-3, with D uncertain. The CDR3 sequence is 12 residues long. The germline gives CDR1 MNHEY, CDR2 SVGAGI. Trimming removed 4 bases from V and 8 bases from J, with 9 bases in between. CDR3 DNA sequence: TGTGCCAGCAGTTCGCGACAACACACCATATATTTT. Translation: CASSSRQHTIYF.

This clonotype was found a few times. The rearrangement links TRBV30 to TRBJ2-1; 12 bases map to TRBD2. CDR3 length: 15 amino acids. Germline CDR1 and CDR2: GTSNPN and SVGIG (reference sequence). V lost 5 bases to trimming and J lost 4 bases; unmatched junction nucleotides: 6. The CDR3 coding sequence is TGTGCCTGGTATACTAGCGGGGGGCGTTACAATGAGCAGTTCTTC. This codes for CAWYTSGGRYNEQFF.

This clonotype was recorded a few times. The chain uses TRBV4-1 and TRBJ1-3; maybe TRBD1 (5 bases). The CDR3 contains 15 residues. V lost 4 bases, J lost 0 bases, and 10 bases lay in between. Germline loops: CDR1 MGHRA, CDR2 YSYEKL. The CDR3 region has the DNA TGCGCCAGCAGCCGAAGGGACTTCTCTGGAAACACCATATATTTT. Protein sequence: CASSRRDFSGNTIYF.

CDR3 DNA sequence: TGTGCCAGCAGATCTAACTACTACGAGCAGTACTTC. Translated, it gives CASRSNYYEQYF. This chain uses TRBV6-5 with TRBJ2-7; D unresolved. This CDR3 region has 12 residues. With 6 bases removed from V and 3 bases from J, the gap between germline ends came to 9 bases. Germline CDR1 and CDR2: MNHEY and SVGAGI.